This is a list of T cell receptor beta chains from one sample in a study of cytomegalovirus exposure and HLA in healthy donors. Only in-frame clones appear in the TCRdb table, and some are missing; sequencing was by immunoSEQ multiplex PCR. Counted here are fewer than 200,000 clones, about 86% occurring once; the ten biggest clones make up about 2.3%. The sample was PBMCs. These TCRs come from a woman younger than 35 in good health and CMV-seronegative. The CDR3 runs from the conserved cysteine through the conserved F or W. The D gene is left open where the match is weak. The size of a clone is reported for some rows only, either as once, few or many, or as a class for expanded clones.

d_call	j_call	clone_size	v_call	cdr3_aa	cdr3_nt
-	TRBJ1-4	-	TRBV4-3	CASSQDPGGLTNEKLFF	TGCGCCAGCAGCCAAGATCCGGGAGGGCTAACTAATGAAAAACTGTTTTTT
TRBD1	TRBJ1-1	-	TRBV5-4	CASSLEVYRGVTEAFF	TGTGCCAGCAGCTTGGAGGTATACAGGGGAGTAACTGAAGCTTTCTTT
-	TRBJ1-2	-	TRBV19	CASELSNYGYTF	TGTGCCAGTGAACTTTCCAACTATGGCTACACCTTC
TRBD2	TRBJ2-5	-	TRBV19	CASSIEALAGGPGETQYF	TGTGCCAGTAGTATCGAGGCCCTAGCGGGGGGGCCGGGGGAGACCCAGTACTTC
TRBD1	TRBJ2-7	-	TRBV5-1	CASSGSWTGRGEQYF	TGCGCCAGCAGCGGGAGTTGGACAGGTAGGGGAGAGCAGTACTTC
-	TRBJ2-7	once	TRBV5-1	CASLPQGGNPYEQYF	TGTGCCAGCTTACCCCAAGGGGGAAATCCCTACGAGCAGTACTTC
-	TRBJ2-7	-	TRBV5-1	CASSLEGRSSYEQYF	TGCGCCAGCAGCTTGGAGGGGAGGAGCTCCTACGAGCAGTACTTC
-	TRBJ1-3	-	TRBV2	CASSRRDSGNTIYF	TGTGCCAGCAGTAGACGGGACTCTGGAAACACCATATATTTT
TRBD1	TRBJ2-7	once	TRBV7-2	CASSLDRGVSYEQYF	TGTGCCAGCAGCTTAGACAGGGGGGTTTCCTACGAGCAGTACTTC
-	TRBJ2-7	-	TRBV10-1	CASSRGSYEQYF	TGCGCCAGCAGCAGGGGCTCCTACGAGCAGTACTTC
-	TRBJ1-2	few	TRBV12-5	CASGPGISNYGYTF	TGTGCTAGTGGTCCCGGGATATCTAACTATGGCTACACCTTC
TRBD1	TRBJ1-2	few	TRBV5-1	CASSSQGGSYTF	TGCGCCAGCAGCTCCCAGGGGGGATCTTACACCTTC
-	TRBJ1-2	-	TRBV4-2	CASSQDRGGAGGYTF	TGTGCCAGCAGCCAAGATCGAGGAGGGGCCGGGGGCTACACCTTC
-	TRBJ2-7	-	TRBV9	CASSPTGTSSYEQYF	TGTGCCAGCAGCCCAACCGGGACATCTTCCTACGAGCAGTACTTC
TRBD1	TRBJ1-2	few	TRBV29-1	CGDRDDYGYTF	TGCGGCGACAGGGATGACTATGGCTACACCTTC
TRBD1	TRBJ1-2	few	TRBV28	CASSGMDRVRF	TGTGCCAGCAGTGGTATGGACAGGGTCCGCTTC
-	TRBJ2-7	-	TRBV23-1	CASRRHLLLPLDEQYF	TGCGCCAGCAGGAGACACCTACTTTTACCACTTGACGAGCAGTACTTC
-	TRBJ2-5	-	TRBV6-1	CASATGAVPETQYF	TGTGCCAGCGCGACAGGCGCAGTCCCAGAGACCCAGTACTTC
TRBD2	TRBJ2-3	many	TRBV6-4	CASSGSGSADTQYF	TGTGCCAGCAGTGGGAGCGGGAGTGCAGATACGCAGTATTTT
-	TRBJ2-7	-	TRBV5-1	CASSLAETGRYEQYF	TGCGCCAGCAGCTTGGCCGAGACAGGACGCTACGAGCAGTACTTC